This T cell receptor beta chain was found in a study of shared clonotypes between healthy human individuals (dated by TCRdb to 2020 to 2022). Regarding the research as a whole: The cohort included a few men and two women between 18 and 49 years of age. For each donor, CD4 naive and CD4 memory were each run on three plates, CD8 naive on two plates, and CD8 memory on one plate. Between about 0.8 and 9 billion PBMCs per donor were obtained by leukapheresis. The study deeply sequenced blood TCR repertoires of 5 or 6 healthy adults to estimate repertoire size and the extent of clonotype sharing between individuals. To increase sequencing depth and limit assay-specific biases, TCR repertoire library preparation and sequencing were carried out by different laboratories using diverse techniques. Broad study findings and their caveats: Because the study included a small number of donors, the genetic and exposure-history diversity represented was limited. Compared with non-shared clonotypes, clonotypes shared by all four sorted-subset donors had higher generation probabilities. Incomplete sequencing was indicated by rarefaction of sorted-subset datasets, despite the large sequencing depth. Estimated clonotype richness was generally larger for naive than for memory subsets. Across four donors, approximately 5% of naive CD4, approximately 4% of naive CD8, about 2.3% of memory CD4, and around 0.4% of memory CD8 clonotypes were shared. Pairwise subsampling indicated that sequencing depth was expected to affect the degree of clonotype sharing among donors. Sampling was restricted to blood, and TCR repertoires in tissues likely differ from the TCR repertoires found in blood.

CDR1 and CDR2 were assigned from the germline V gene (reference sequence) as MNHEY and SMNVEV. V drops 1 base and J drops 2 bases, leaving 12 bases in between. Including the terminal cysteine and phenylalanine, the CDR3 comprises 15 residues. The entry retains the CDR3 DNA only, 45 bases that are in frame from base 1. Using the deep immunoSEQ assay, TCR CDR3 regions were amplified from genomic DNA by multiplex PCR. For each cell subset, the extracted genomic DNA was distributed evenly across all wells of several immunoSEQ 96-well plates, and each plate served as one replicate. For sorted subsets, each replicate PCR was loaded with approximately 190 ng genomic DNA, equivalent to about 30,000 T cell genomes. The purified libraries were quantified using a Qubit 3.0 fluorometer, sized with a Bioanalyzer 2100, and then quantified again using the KAPA Library Quantification kit. Every immunoSEQ 96-well plate was sequenced on a separate single-read 150-cycle Illumina NextSeq 550 flow cell. The published analysis was carried out like this. Because only junctional sequences without quality scores were contained in the immunoSEQ output, filtering matching that applied to full-length reads could not be performed. To assign V/J genes and CDR3, sequences were annotated using PyIR, a Python wrapper for IgBLAST v1.9, with IMGT germline references. Reads were removed for weak V/J assignments (E-value above 1e-6), missing CDR3, stop codons, out-of-frame junctions, or ambiguous translated residues. A V3J clonotype was defined by an identical inferred V gene, J gene, and CDR3 amino acid sequence. Percentage overlap between repertoires was computed as shared unique clonotypes divided by the size of the smaller repertoire. Three approaches were used to assess repertoire richness: RTK rarefaction, the Chao1 estimator, and Recon v2.1 estimates of unobserved clonotypes. Generation probabilities were computed with OLGA for all TCRbeta clonotypes obtained by the gDNA method from several donors. TCRdb stores this immuneACCESS table with in-frame sequences only. Part of the clones is absent; in the studies checked, under half of the shortfall reflects unresolved V genes, and no reason is known for the rest. V and J calls plus clone size are reproduced from that table; the DNA served to infer D and trimming. Within this sample are about 2.4 million clones, with 93% of them counted one time only. Clones ranked in the top ten supply about 0.34% of the sample.

About this clone itself: Which antigen it targets is not known. There are no base qualities to consult, and no much larger clone falls within one base.

The donors were healthy, HIV-negative adults with no recently reported acute infections or vaccinations. Every donor was a Caucasian adult living in Nashville, Tennessee, USA. Magnetic negative selection was used to enrich CD4+ T cells, after which naive cells were positively selected on CD45RA and the negative fraction became the memory subset. Blood was collected by leukapheresis, and PBMCs were isolated by Ficoll-Histopaque density gradient centrifugation and then cryopreserved in liquid nitrogen vapor phase. Analytical flow cytometry was used to check the purity and quantity of every magnetically sorted T cell population. Each sorted fraction had its genomic DNA isolated and then quantified by UV absorbance on a Nanodrop 2000c.

The rearrangement joined TRBV27 to TRBJ2-7, with no confidently assigned D gene. The receptor comes from a man aged 18 to 30 in good health. Some clones in this sample may be carry-over from other donors' samples. The specimen was naive CD4+ T cells from PBMCs. This sample's cell subset or site label indicates: CD45RA+ positively selected. The nucleotide sequence is TGTGCCAGCAGTTTATATGACCCACCAACCTACGAGCAGTACTTC. Translated, it gives CASSLYDPPTYEQYF.